The 9 T cell receptor beta chains reported below all come from one sample, sequenced in a study of T cell repertoires in cytomegalovirus infection. A single record per CDR3 protein comes from TCRdb applying MiXCR to the reads. The sample holds around 300,000 distinct CDR3 sequences, approximately 22% seen once. For these TCRs, the target antigens are not known. This specimen was cultured PBMCs, taken from culture after CMV antigen stimulation. These receptors originate from a human donor in good health (CMV status not recorded). Some clones in this sample may be carry-over from other donors' samples.

This clonotype was found many times. This chain joins TRBV11-2 and TRBJ2-1, with unresolved D. Germline CDR1 and CDR2: SGHAT and FQNNGV. Trimming took off 3 bases at V and 3 bases at J, with 3 bases between the two ends. The CDR3 has 12 amino acids. The CDR3 DNA reads TGTGCCAGCAGCTTTAACTACAATGAGCAGTTCTTC. Translated, it gives CASSFNYNEQFF.

The chain has TRBV5-1 and TRBJ2-1, with 11 bases aligning to TRBD2. CDR3 length: 15 amino acids. V was clipped by 8 bases and J by 5 bases; unmatched bases: 9. The germline gives CDR1 SGHRS, CDR2 YFSETQ. The CDR3 reads CASNQLTSGNNEQFF. The CDR3 DNA is TGCGCCAGTAACCAACTGACTAGCGGGAACAATGAGCAGTTCTTC.

In its sample, this clonotype was seen many times. The CDR3 sequence: CASSQGQTSTDTQYF. CDR3 DNA: TGCGCCAGCAGCCAAGGGCAGACTAGCACAGATACGCAGTATTTT. This rearrangement joins TRBV4-1 to TRBJ2-3; D is ambiguous. Germline assignment: CDR1 MGHRA and CDR2 YSYEKL. The V end lost 1 base, the J end lost 0 bases, and 8 bases lay between the germline ends. The CDR3 loop spans 15 amino acids.

The V and J genes are TRBV18 and TRBJ2-2; possible D gene TRBD2, 5 bases. With 6 bases removed from V and 7 bases from J, the gap between germline ends came to 21 bases. The length of the CDR3 is 16 residues. Germline CDR1 KGHSH, CDR2 LQKENI. In DNA form, the CDR3 reads TGTGCCAGCTCCGCCGGCGACGGAGGAACTGGCGGGGAGCTGTTTTTT. It codes for CASSAGDGGTGGELFF. Full variable domain (outside the CDR3, taken from reference TRBV18 and TRBJ2-2): NAGVMQNPRHLVRRRGQEARLRCSPMKGHSHVYWYRQLPEEGLKFMVYLQKENIIDESGMPKERFSAEFPKEGPSILRIQQVVRGDSAAYFCASSAGDGGTGGELFFGEGSRLTVL.

This clonotype appeared once. The gene calls are TRBV20-1 and TRBJ1-5, with 7 bases that match TRBD1. CDR1 DFQATT and CDR2 SNEGSKA come from the germline V gene (reference sequence). Germline trimming cut 6 bases from V and 6 bases from J; bases unmatched to any gene: 14. The CDR3 consists of 15 residues. The CDR3 DNA follows: TGCAGTGCCCGACCAGGGGGGGCGCTTAGTCAGCCCCAGCATTTT. This encodes CSARPGGALSQPQHF.

This clonotype was seen at least ten times. V is TRBV7-2 and J is TRBJ2-1, with D unresolved. V dropped 5 bases and J dropped 8 bases, with 13 bases sitting between them. The CDR3 loop spans 13 amino acids. The germline CDR1 and CDR2 sequences are SGHTA and FQGNSA. The CDR3 nucleotides are TGTGCCAGCAGCCTGGCAGTCCGGGATGAGCAGTTCTTC. It encodes CASSLAVRDEQFF.

This clonotype has a handful of counts. The chain couples TRBV20-1 to TRBJ2-3; 11 bases map to TRBD2. Per germline, CDR1 DFQATT and CDR2 SNEGSKA (reference sequence). This CDR3 region has 14 residues. V shed 4 bases, J shed 2 bases, and the junction held 2 bases outside the gene matches. The CDR3, as DNA: TGCAGTGCTAAGACTAGCGGGGACACAGATACGCAGTATTTT. Protein: CSAKTSGDTDTQYF.

This clonotype was seen many times. V is TRBV11-2 and J is TRBJ2-1, with 10 bases lining up with TRBD1. After removal of 5 bases from V and 3 bases from J, the junction contained 4 bases not matched to a gene. CDR1 SGHAT and CDR2 FQNNGV come from the germline V gene. This CDR3 spans 15 amino acids. CDR3 sequence reads: CASSNRDRGYNEQFF. In nucleotides, the CDR3 is TGTGCCAGCAGCAACCGGGACAGGGGCTACAATGAGCAGTTCTTC.

V gene TRBV12-3 or TRBV12-4 combines with J gene TRBJ2-5, with D perhaps matching TRBD1 (6 bases). Trimming removed 5 bases from V and 1 base from J, with 11 bases in between. This CDR3 region has 14 residues. In nucleotides, the CDR3 is TGTGCCAGCAGTCGCGGACAGATCCAAGAGACCCAGTACTTC. Translation: CASSRGQIQETQYF.